This record looks at one TCR beta chain sequence and its context. No antigen is known for it. This entry comes from a study of persistence of HIV-infected CD4 T cells. Study background: A median of about 8 years of suppressive ART preceded sampling.

Cells were stimulated with overlapping HIV-1 Gag 15-mer peptides. CD40L/CD69 double-negative CD45RO-high memory CD4+ T cells were collected. A roughly 20-hour stimulation of CD8-depleted PBMCs used anti-CD28/CD49d costimulation, CD40-blocking antibody and enfuvirtide. Whole-study results and caveats: TCR oligoclonality correlated with proviral oligoclonality in the same sorted populations. CMV- and Gag-responding cells had lower TCRbeta richness than CD3/CD28-responding cells.

The immunoSEQ assay was version 4, run in survey mode. Sequenced by immunoSEQ multiplex PCR; TCRdb stores in-frame clones only, minus some. Of over 30,000 clones detected, roughly four fifths appear once; the ten largest clones hold 0.9% to 1%. Trimming stripped 7 bases from V and 5 bases from J, with 15 bases between. This CDR3 is 14 amino acids long. The germline V gene has CDR1 SNHLY and CDR2 FYNNEI. The chain joins TRBV2 to TRBJ1-5; TRBD1 is a possible D gene (5 bases). Sequencing was performed on cultured CD4+ T cells from PBMCs, taken from a patient who received antiretroviral therapy. This TCR was sampled from an adult with HIV. The donor label of this sample is uncertain. This CDR3 is CASTGVPIDQPQHF. The CDR3 bases are TGTGCCAGCACGGGGGTTCCGATCGATCAGCCCCAGCATTTT. The complete variable domain, with remaining parts taken from reference TRBV2 and TRBJ1-5, reads EPEVTQTPSHQVTQMGQEVILRCVPISNHLYFYWYRQILGQKVEFLVSFYNNEISEKSEIFDDQFSVERPDGSNFTLKIRSTKLEDSAMYFCASTGVPIDQPQHFGDGTRLSIL.